This record concerns one TCR beta chain sequence. The antigen is unknown. This entry comes from a study of cytomegalovirus exposure and HLA in healthy donors. Looking at the study overall: It was reported in a later analysis that the same platform had been used for the 90 to 150 validation repertoires as for the 666 first-cohort repertoires.

Repertoires were generated with immunoSEQ multiplex PCR, while TCRdb's copy carries only in-frame clones and drops some. Of approximately 150,000 clones in the sample, approximately 86% are singletons; the top ten hold 4.5%. Whole-study findings and limits: Cytomegalovirus status was reportedly diagnosed by the classifier with high sensitivity and specificity. For most TCR sequences rarity was the rule, although some public TCRs occurred in many donors.

This TCR derives from a man between 18 and 29 years old in good health and CMV-seropositive. The material sequenced was PBMCs.

DNA of the CDR3: TGTGCCAGCAGCCAAGGAACAGCAACTTATGGCTACACCTTC. This translates into CASSQGTATYGYTF. The V gene is TRBV14, the J gene TRBJ1-2; D remains unclear. Germline V gene sequence: CDR1 SGHDN, CDR2 FVKESK. The CDR3 runs 14 residues. Trimming shortened V by 1 base and J by 5 bases, and 11 bases separated the two germline ends.